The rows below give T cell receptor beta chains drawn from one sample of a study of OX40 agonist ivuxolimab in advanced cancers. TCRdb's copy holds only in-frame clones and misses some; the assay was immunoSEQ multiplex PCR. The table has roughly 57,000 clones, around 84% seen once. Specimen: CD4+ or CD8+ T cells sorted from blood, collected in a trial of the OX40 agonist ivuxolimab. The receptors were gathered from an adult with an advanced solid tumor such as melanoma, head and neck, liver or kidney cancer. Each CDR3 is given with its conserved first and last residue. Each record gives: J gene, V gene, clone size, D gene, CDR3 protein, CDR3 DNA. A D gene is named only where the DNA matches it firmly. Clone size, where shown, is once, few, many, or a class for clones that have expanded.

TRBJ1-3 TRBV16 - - CASSLSYRGATGNTIYF TGTGCCAGCAGCCTAAGCTATCGGGGGGCGACTGGAAACACCATATATTTT
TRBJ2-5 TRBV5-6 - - CASSLGEGWTQYF TGTGCCAGCAGCTTGGGGGAAGGTTGGACCCAGTACTTC
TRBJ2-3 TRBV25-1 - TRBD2 CASSESGGSTDTQYF TGTGCCAGCAGTGAGAGCGGGGGGAGCACAGATACGCAGTATTTT
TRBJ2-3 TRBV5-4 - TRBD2 CASRSIGGASTDTQYF TGTGCCAGCAGGTCGATCGGGGGGGCGAGCACAGATACGCAGTATTTT
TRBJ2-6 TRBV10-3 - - CAISEGSGANVLTF TGTGCCATCAGTGAGGGGTCTGGGGCCAACGTCCTGACTTTC
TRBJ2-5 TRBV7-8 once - CASSPTTTFQPLQETQYF TGTGCCAGCAGCCCGACCACCACATTTCAGCCCCTCCAAGAGACCCAGTACTTC
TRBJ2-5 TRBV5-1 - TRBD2 CASSRVLAGKETQYF TGCGCCAGCAGCCGCGTCCTAGCGGGGAAAGAGACCCAGTACTTC
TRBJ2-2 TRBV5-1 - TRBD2 CASSLLAGKNTGELFF TGCGCCAGCAGCTTACTAGCGGGGAAGAACACCGGGGAGCTGTTTTTT
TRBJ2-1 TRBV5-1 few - CASSPSAGGNEQFF TGCGCCAGCAGCCCCTCGGCAGGGGGGAATGAGCAGTTCTTC
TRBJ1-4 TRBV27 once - CASSPTRAANEKLFF TGTGCCAGCAGTCCTACCAGGGCGGCTAATGAAAAACTGTTTTTT
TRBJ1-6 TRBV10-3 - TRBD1 CAISELGTANSPLHF TGTGCCATCAGTGAGTTAGGGACAGCCAATTCACCCCTCCACTTT
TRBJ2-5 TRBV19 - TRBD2 CASRGLAGGEYQETQYF TGTGCCAGTCGAGGACTAGCGGGGGGCGAGTACCAAGAGACCCAGTACTTC
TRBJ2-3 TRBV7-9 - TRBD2 CASSLSGSTDTQYF TGTGCCAGCAGCCTTAGCGGGAGCACAGATACGCAGTATTTT
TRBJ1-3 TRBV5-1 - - CASSLEGGPNSGNTIYF TGCGCCAGCAGCTTGGAGGGAGGTCCGAACTCTGGAAACACCATATATTTT
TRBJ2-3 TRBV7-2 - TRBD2 CASSFTGGGTDTQYF TGTGCCAGCAGTTTTACGGGGGGTGGCACAGATACGCAGTATTTT
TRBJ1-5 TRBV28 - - CASSPGVYQPQHF TGTGCCAGCAGTCCAGGGGTTTATCAGCCCCAGCATTTT
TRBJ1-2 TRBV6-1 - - CASSDNGYGYTF TGTGCCAGCAGTGATAACGGCTATGGCTACACCTTC
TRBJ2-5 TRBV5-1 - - CASSLVGRETQYF TGCGCCAGCAGCTTGGTGGGGAGAGAGACCCAGTACTTC
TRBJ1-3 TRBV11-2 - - CASSFPRGTSSGNTIYF TGTGCCAGCAGCTTCCCGCGTGGAACTTCCTCTGGAAACACCATATATTTT
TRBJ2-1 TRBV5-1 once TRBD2 CASSAGAGGPRNEQFF TGCGCCAGCAGCGCAGGAGCGGGGGGGCCTCGGAATGAGCAGTTCTTC
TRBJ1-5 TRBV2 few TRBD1 CASRLGGVGQPQHF TGTGCCAGCAGACTAGGGGGCGTTGGACAGCCCCAGCATTTT
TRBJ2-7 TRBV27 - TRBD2 CASSPTSGGYEQYF TGTGCCAGCAGTCCGACTAGCGGGGGCTACGAGCAGTACTTC
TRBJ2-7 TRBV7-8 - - CASSLARQAGGYEQYF TGTGCCAGCAGCTTAGCACGGCAGGCTGGTGGCTACGAGCAGTACTTC
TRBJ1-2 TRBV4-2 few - CASSQEIPDFYGYTF TGTGCCAGCAGCCAAGAAATTCCGGACTTCTATGGCTACACCTTC
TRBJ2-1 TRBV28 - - CASNPPGTPGGEQFF TGTGCCAGCAACCCCCCCGGGACACCCGGAGGTGAGCAGTTCTTC
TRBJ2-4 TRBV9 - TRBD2 CASSVGLAVSIQYF TGTGCCAGCAGCGTGGGACTAGCGGTTAGTATTCAGTACTTC
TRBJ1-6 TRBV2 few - CASSELVRVPSPLHF TGTGCCAGCAGTGAACTGGTCAGGGTCCCTTCACCCCTCCACTTT
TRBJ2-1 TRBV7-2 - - CASSHYYNEQFF TGTGCCAGCAGCCACTACTACAATGAGCAGTTCTTC
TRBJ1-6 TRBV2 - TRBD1 CASSTGQGSASPLHF TGTGCCAGCAGCACGGGACAGGGGTCGGCTTCACCCCTCCACTTT
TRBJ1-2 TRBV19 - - CASSGDWAGGYTF TGTGCCAGTAGCGGGGACTGGGCTGGTGGCTACACCTTC
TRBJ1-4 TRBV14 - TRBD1 CASSRMGQGSEKLFF TGTGCCAGCAGCCGAATGGGACAGGGTAGTGAAAAACTGTTTTTT
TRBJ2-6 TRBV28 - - CASSFQALSGANVLTF TGTGCCAGCAGTTTTCAAGCACTCTCTGGGGCCAACGTCCTGACTTTC
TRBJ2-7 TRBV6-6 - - CASQKNSEQYF TGTGCCAGCCAAAAGAACAGTGAGCAGTACTTC
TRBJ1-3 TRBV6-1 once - CASSGLGTDSGNTIYF TGTGCCAGCAGTGGTTTAGGGACTGACTCTGGAAACACCATATATTTT
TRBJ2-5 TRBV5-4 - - CASGGAGTQETQYF TGTGCCAGCGGGGGTGCGGGGACTCAAGAGACCCAGTACTTC
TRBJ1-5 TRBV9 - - CASSVAPQGNQPQHF TGTGCCAGCAGCGTAGCTCCCCAGGGCAATCAGCCCCAGCATTTT
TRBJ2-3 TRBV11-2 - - CASSLSTSDTQYF TGTGCCAGCAGCTTATCGACTAGTGATACGCAGTATTTT